This T cell receptor beta chain comes out of a study of TIL therapy for anti-PD-1-resistant metastatic lung cancer. Study-wide findings and caveats: Patients were highly selected, enriched for treatment-naive, never-smoker and oncogene-addicted cases.

This clone came up once. Its antigen is currently unknown. The immunoSEQ assay was v3. Sequencing used immunoSEQ multiplex PCR; TCRdb keeps in-frame clones, though not all of them. The sample has approximately 92,000 clones, about 71% seen once. Time point given: pre-treatment sample, taken before nivolumab and TIL therapy. Most excised metastases sampled were pleural nodules or supraclavicular lymph nodes. Deletions cut 4 bases from V and 2 bases from J, with 11 bases between. The CDR3 has 14 amino acids. CDR1 is SGHTA, CDR2 FQGNSA, per germline. The sequences come from tumor tissue, collected at baseline. The chain is built from TRBV7-2 and TRBJ2-5; D ambiguous. This clonotype was sampled from a person aged 25 to 85 with non-small cell lung cancer. CDR3 amino acids: CASSSHQVQETQYF. CDR3 DNA: TGTGCCAGCAGCTCTCACCAGGTACAAGAGACCCAGTACTTC.